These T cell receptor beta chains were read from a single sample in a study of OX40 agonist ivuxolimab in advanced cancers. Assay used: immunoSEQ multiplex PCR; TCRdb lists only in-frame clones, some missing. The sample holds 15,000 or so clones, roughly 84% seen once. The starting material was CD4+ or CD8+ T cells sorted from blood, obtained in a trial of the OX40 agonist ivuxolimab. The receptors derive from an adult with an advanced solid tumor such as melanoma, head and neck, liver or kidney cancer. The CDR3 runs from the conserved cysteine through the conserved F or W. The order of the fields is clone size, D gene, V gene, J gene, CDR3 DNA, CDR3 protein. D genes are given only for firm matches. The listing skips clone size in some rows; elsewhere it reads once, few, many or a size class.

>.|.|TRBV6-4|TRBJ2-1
TGTGCCAGCAGTGACGGGGCCCAGCAGTTCTTC
CASSDGAQQFF
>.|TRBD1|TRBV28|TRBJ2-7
TGTGCCAGCAGCTACGGACAGGGGTCGATCTACGAGCAGTACTTC
CASSYGQGSIYEQYF
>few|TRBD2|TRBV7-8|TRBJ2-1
TGTGCCAGCAGCTTATTAGAAAGGCGGGAGGCTTCCTACAATGAGCAGTTCTTC
CASSLLERREASYNEQFF
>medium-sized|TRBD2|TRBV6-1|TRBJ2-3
TGTGCCAGCAGTGAAGCGCTAGCGGGACCAGATACGCAGTATTTT
CASSEALAGPDTQYF
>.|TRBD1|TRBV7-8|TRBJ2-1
TGTGCCAGCAGCCGACAGGGGAATGAGCAGTTCTTC
CASSRQGNEQFF
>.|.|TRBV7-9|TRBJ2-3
TGTGCCAGCAGTCCCGGGACCATCAGCACAGATACGCAGTATTTT
CASSPGTISTDTQYF
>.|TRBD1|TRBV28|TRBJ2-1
TGTGCCAGCAGAGAGAACAGGGGGACCCCCTACAATGAGCAGTTCTTC
CASRENRGTPYNEQFF
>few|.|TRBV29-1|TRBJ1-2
TGCAGCGCCAGAGGGGAGACCCGGAGGTATGGCTACACCTTC
CSARGETRRYGYTF
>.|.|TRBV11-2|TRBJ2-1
TGTGCCAGCAGCTTAGGCATGGTTCAGGGTGAGCAGTTCTTC
CASSLGMVQGEQFF
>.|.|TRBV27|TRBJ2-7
TGTGCCAGCAGTTTATCCGAGCGGTACGAGCAGTACTTC
CASSLSERYEQYF
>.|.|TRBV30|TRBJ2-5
TGTGCGGCCCGAGCAGGTCAAGAGACCCAGTACTTC
CAARAGQETQYF
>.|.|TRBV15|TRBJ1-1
TGTGCCACCAGCAGAGAGGGTGAAGCTTTCTTT
CATSREGEAFF
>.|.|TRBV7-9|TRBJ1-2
TGTGCCAGCAGCCATAAGGACAGAAACCATAACTATGGCTACACCTTC
CASSHKDRNHNYGYTF
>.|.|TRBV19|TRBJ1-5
TGTGCCAGTAGTATAGGGGACTATCAGCCCCAGCATTTT
CASSIGDYQPQHF
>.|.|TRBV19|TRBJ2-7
TGTGCCAGTACCCCGCATAGGGCTGGATTCAACGAGCAGTACTTC
CASTPHRAGFNEQYF
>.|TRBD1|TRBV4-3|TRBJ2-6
TGCGCCAGCAGCCAAGACCGGACAGGGGGCTCTTATGGGGCCAACGTCCTGACTTTC
CASSQDRTGGSYGANVLTF
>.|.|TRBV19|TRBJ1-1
TGTGCCAGTAGTCCCAGCGAGTCTTTAAGTGCTTTCTTT
CASSPSESLSAFF
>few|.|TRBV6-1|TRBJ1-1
TGTGCCAGCAGTGAAGTAGGTGAAGCTTTCTTT
CASSEVGEAFF
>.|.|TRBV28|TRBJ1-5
TGTGCCAGCGTCAGGGATAGCAATCAGCCCCAGCATTTT
CASVRDSNQPQHF
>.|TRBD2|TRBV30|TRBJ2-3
TGTGCCTGGAGGACTAGCGGGTACACAGATACGCAGTATTTT
CAWRTSGYTDTQYF
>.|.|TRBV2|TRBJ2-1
TGTGCCAGCAGTGAATCGGACAGCTCCTACAATGAGCAGTTCTTC
CASSESDSSYNEQFF
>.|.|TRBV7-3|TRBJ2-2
TGTGCCAGCAGCCTTATGGCGGTTCCCTCCGATGGGGAGCTGTTTTTT
CASSLMAVPSDGELFF
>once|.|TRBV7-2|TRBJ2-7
TGTGCCAGCAGCTTAGGACTAGAGGACTACGAGCAGTACTTC
CASSLGLEDYEQYF
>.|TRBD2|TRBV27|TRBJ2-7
TGTGCCAGCAGTTCGGGACTAGCGGGAGTTTACGAGCAGTACTTC
CASSSGLAGVYEQYF
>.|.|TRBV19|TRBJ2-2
TGTGCCAGTAGTATAGGTCTCGACCACGGGGAGCTGTTTTTT
CASSIGLDHGELFF
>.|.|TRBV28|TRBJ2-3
TGTGCCAGCAGTTTTCAGGGCACAATGACGGACCCAGATACGCAGTATTTT
CASSFQGTMTDPDTQYF